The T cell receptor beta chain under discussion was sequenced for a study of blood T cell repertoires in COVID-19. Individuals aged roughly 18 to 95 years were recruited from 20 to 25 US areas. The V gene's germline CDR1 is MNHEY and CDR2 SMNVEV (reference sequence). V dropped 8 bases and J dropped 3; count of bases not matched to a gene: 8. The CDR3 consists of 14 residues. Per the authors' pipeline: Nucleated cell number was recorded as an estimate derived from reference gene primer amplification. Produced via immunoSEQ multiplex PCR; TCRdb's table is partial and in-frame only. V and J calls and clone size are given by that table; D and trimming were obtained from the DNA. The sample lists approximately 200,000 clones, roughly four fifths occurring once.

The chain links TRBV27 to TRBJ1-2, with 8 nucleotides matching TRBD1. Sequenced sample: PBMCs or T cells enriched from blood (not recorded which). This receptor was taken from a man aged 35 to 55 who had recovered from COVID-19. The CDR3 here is CASGWTGRDYGYTF. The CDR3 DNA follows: TGTGCCAGCGGTTGGACAGGGAGGGACTATGGCTACACCTTC.